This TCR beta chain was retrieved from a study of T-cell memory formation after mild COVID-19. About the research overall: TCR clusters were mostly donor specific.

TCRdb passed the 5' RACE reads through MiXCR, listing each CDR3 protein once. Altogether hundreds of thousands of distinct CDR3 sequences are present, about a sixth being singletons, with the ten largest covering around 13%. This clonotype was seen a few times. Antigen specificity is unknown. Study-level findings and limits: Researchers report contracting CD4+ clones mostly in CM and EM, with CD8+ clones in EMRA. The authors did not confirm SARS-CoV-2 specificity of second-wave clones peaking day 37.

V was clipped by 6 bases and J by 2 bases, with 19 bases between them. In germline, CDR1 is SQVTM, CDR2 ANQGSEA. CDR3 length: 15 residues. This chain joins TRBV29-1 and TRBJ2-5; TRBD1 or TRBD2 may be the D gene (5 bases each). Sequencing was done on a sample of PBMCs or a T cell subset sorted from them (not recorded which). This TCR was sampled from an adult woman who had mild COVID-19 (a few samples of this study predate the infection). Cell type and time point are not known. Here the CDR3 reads CSVGFGETEQETQYF. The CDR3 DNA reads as TGCAGCGTGGGATTCGGGGAGACAGAACAAGAGACCCAGTACTTC.